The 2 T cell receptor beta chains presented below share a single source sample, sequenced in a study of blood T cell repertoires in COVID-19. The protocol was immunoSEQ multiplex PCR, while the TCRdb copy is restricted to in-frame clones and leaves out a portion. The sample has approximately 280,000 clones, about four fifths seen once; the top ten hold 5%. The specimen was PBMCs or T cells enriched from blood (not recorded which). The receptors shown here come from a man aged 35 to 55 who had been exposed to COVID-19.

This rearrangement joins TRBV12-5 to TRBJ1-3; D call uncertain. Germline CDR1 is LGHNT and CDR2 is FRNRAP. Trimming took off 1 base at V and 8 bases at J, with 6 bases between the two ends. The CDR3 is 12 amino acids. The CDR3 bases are TGTGCTAGTGGTTTGGCCCAGTACACCATATATTTT. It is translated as CASGLAQYTIYF.

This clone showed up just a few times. The CDR3, as DNA: TGTGCCAGCAGTCAGGAGGGGACTGGATCAGATACGCAGTATTTT. This translates into CASSQEGTGSDTQYF. The V gene is TRBV11-2, the J gene TRBJ2-3; D is possibly TRBD2 (6 bases). Looked up from germline, CDR1 is SGHAT and CDR2 is FQNNGV. The CDR3 covers 15 residues. Trimming removed 6 bases from V and 4 bases from J, with 17 bases in between. Based on the CDR3 plus reference TRBV11-2 and TRBJ2-3, the full variable domain is EAGVAQSPRYKIIEKRQSVAFWCNPISGHATLYWYQQILGQGPKLLIQFQNNGVVDDSQLPKDRFSAERLKGVDSTLKIQPAKLEDSAVYLCASSQEGTGSDTQYFGPGTRLTVL.